The TCR beta chain described here comes from a study of Graves' ophthalmopathy and Graves' hyperthyroidism. The CDR3 consists of 14 residues. Trimming removed 0 bases at V and 4 bases at J, with 9 bases between. CDR1 and CDR2 from the germline V gene are MNHEY and SVGAGI. The study amplified TCR beta CDR3 regions using RNA transcripts. After a first-round RT-PCR with HTBI primers, a second-round multiplex PCR was run. Via MiXCR, TCRdb re-called the multiplex PCR reads, giving one row per CDR3 protein. The repertoire holds about 480,000 distinct CDR3 sequences, with approximately 14% as singletons. In its sample, this clonotype was seen many times.

This sequence was found in a woman aged 30 to 39 with Graves' ophthalmopathy. The chain links TRBV6-5 to TRBJ1-2; D is uncertain. Specimen: blood. The CDR3 sequence is CASSYSNGFYGYTF. In DNA, the CDR3 is TGTGCCAGCAGTTACTCGAACGGGTTCTATGGCTACACCTTC.